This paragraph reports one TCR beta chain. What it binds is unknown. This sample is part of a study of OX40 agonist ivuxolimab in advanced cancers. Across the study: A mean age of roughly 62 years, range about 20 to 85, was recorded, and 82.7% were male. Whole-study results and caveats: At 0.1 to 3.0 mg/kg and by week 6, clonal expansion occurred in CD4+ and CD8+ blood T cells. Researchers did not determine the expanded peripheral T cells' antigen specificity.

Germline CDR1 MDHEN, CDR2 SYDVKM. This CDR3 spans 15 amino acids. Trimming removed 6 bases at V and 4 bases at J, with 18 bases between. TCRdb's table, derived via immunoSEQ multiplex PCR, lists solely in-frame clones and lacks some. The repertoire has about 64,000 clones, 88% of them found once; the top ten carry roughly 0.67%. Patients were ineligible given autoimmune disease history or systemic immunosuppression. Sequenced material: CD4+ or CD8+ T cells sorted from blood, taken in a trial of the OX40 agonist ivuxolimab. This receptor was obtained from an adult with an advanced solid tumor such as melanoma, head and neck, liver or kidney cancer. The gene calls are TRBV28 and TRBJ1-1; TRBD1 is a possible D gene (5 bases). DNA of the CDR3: TGTGCCAGCAGGCCCCGACAAGGCGGGGCCACTGAAGCTTTCTTT. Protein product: CASRPRQGGATEAFF.